This T cell receptor (beta chain) was profiled in a study of persistence of HIV-infected CD4 T cells. The stimulus was lysate of CMV-infected fibroblasts, around 11 ug/mL. Sorted nonresponding memory CD4+ T cells were CD40L-negative, CD69-negative, CD45RO-high. This was the immunoSEQ version 4 assay in survey mode. Method: immunoSEQ multiplex PCR; TCRdb's copy keeps in-frame clones and lacks some. Found here are 50,000 or so clones, more than 60% of them singletons; the top ten hold around 2.9%. This clone occurred a few times. Its target is not known. The J segment lost 4 bases and the V segment lost 7 bases, leaving 6 bases of the junction unmatched. The CDR3 is 14 residues long. Per the germline V gene, CDR1 is ENHRY and CDR2 is SYGVKD.

This sample comprised CD4+ T cells sorted from PBMCs after roughly 17-hour stimulation, obtained from a patient who received antiretroviral therapy. The chain combines TRBV10-3 with TRBJ2-3; 9 bases map to TRBD2. The sequence derives from an adult man with HIV who was CMV-seropositive. Written as DNA, the CDR3 is TGTGCCATCACCCTAGCGGGAAGGGCAGATACGCAGTATTTT. Translation gives CAITLAGRADTQYF.